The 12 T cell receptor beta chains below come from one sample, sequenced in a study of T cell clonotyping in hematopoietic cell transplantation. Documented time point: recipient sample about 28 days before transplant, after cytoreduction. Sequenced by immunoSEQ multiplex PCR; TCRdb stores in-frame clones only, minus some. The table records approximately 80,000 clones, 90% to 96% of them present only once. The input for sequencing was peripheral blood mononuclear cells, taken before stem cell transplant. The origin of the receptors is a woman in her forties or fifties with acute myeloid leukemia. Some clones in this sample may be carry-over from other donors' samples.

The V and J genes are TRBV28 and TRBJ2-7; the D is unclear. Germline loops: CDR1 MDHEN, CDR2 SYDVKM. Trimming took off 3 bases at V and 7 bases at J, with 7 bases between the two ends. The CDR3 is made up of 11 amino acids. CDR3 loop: CASSLGKEQYF. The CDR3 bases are TGTGCCAGCAGTTTGGGTAAAGAGCAGTACTTC.

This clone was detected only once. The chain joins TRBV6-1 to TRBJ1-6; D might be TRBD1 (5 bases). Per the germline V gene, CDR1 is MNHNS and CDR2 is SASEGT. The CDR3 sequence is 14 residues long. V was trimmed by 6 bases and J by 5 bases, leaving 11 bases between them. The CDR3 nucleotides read TGTGCCAGCAGGGGACTGGACAATAATTCACCCCTCCACTTT. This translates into CASRGLDNNSPLHF.

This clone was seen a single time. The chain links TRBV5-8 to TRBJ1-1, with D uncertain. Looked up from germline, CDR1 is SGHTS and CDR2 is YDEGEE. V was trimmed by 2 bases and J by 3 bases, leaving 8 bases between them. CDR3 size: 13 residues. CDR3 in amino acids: CASSFLGYTEAFF. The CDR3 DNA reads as TGTGCCAGCAGCTTCTTAGGGTACACTGAAGCTTTCTTT.

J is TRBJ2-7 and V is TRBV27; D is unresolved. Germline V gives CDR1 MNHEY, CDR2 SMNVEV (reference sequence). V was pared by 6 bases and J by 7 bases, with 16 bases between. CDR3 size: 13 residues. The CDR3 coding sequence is TGTGCCAGCAGGGGCAGGCCGAGTAAGGAGCAGTACTTC. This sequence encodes CASRGRPSKEQYF.

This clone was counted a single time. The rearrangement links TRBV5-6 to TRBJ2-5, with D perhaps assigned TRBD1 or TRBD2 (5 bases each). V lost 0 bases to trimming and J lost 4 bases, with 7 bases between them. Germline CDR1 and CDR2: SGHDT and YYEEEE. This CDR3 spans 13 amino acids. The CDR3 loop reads CASSLVGVETQYF. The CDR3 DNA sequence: TGTGCCAGCAGCTTGGTGGGGGTAGAGACCCAGTACTTC.

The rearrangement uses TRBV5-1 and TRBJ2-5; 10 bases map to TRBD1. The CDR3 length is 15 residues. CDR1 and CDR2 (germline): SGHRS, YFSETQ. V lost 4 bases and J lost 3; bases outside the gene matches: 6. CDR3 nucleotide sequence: TGCGCCAGCAGCCTCCGAGGGACAGGGGAAGAGACCCAGTACTTC. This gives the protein CASSLRGTGEETQYF.

This CDR3 reads CASGLVNSPLHF. DNA for the CDR3: TGTGCTAGTGGTTTGGTCAATTCACCCCTCCACTTT. The chain links TRBV12-5 to TRBJ1-6; D not certain. The CDR3 spans 12 residues. The V gene lost 0 bases and the J gene lost 7 bases, with 1 base spanning the gap. CDR1 LGHNT and CDR2 FRNRAP come from the germline V gene.

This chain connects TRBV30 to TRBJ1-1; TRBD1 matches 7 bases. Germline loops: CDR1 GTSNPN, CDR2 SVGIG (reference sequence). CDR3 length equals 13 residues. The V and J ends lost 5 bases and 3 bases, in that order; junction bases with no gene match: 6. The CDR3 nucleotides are TGTGCCTGGGCTACAGGGGAGGACACTGAAGCTTTCTTT. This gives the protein CAWATGEDTEAFF. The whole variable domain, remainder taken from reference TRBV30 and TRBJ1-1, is SQTIHQWPATLVQPVGSPLSLECTVEGTSNPNLYWYRQAAGRGLQLLFYSVGIGQISSEVPQNLSASRPQDRQFILSSKKLLLSDSGFYLCAWATGEDTEAFFGQGTRLTVV.

CDR3 loop: CAWSDTVYSSGNTIYF. CDR3 nucleotides: TGTGCCTGGAGTGATACCGTATATAGCTCTGGAAACACCATATATTTT. The chain combines TRBV30 with TRBJ1-3, with no clear D. This CDR3 has 16 residues. The ends were cut back, 1 base at V and 0 bases at J, with 13 bases in the middle. Per the germline V gene, CDR1 is GTSNPN and CDR2 is SVGIG (reference sequence).

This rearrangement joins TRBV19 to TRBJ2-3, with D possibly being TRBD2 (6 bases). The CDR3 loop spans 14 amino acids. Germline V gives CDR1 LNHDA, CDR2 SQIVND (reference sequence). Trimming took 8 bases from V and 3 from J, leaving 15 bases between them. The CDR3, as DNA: TGTGCCAGTTCCGCGGGATCAGGGACAGATACGCAGTATTTT. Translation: CASSAGSGTDTQYF. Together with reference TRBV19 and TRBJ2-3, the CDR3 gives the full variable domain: DGGITQSPKYLFRKEGQNVTLSCEQNLNHDAMYWYRQDPGQGLRLIYYSQIVNDFQKGDIAEGYSVSREKKESFPLTVTSAQKNPTAFYLCASSAGSGTDTQYFGPGTRLTVL.

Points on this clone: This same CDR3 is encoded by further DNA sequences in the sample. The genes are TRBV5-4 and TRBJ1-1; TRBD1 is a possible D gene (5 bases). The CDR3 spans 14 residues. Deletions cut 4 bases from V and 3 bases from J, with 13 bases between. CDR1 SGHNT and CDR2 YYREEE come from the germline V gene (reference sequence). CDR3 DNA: TGTGCCAGCAGCCTGGGGGACCGGGACACTGAAGCTTTCTTT. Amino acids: CASSLGDRDTEAFF.

The DNA for the CDR3 is TGTGCTAGCTCTCCCGGGACTAGCCCCGTCAACCCCGAGCAGTACTTC. It is translated as CASSPGTSPVNPEQYF. The V call is TRBV7-7, the J call TRBJ2-7; 9 nucleotides align to TRBD2. Germline CDR1 and CDR2: SSHAT and FNYEAQ (reference sequence). The CDR3 length is 16 residues.